The 8 T cell receptor beta chains in this list originate from one sample, sequenced in a study of T-cell reconstitution after alpha-beta-depleted transplantation in children. The TCRbeta library incorporated unique molecular identifiers. TCRdb reprocessed the PCR reads with MiXCR, giving one entry per CDR3 protein. The top ten clones hold around 3.3% of a sample with a few hundred thousand distinct CDR3 sequences, around 17% of them seen once. The starting material was PBMCs from the stem cell graft donor, obtained from the stem cell graft. Receptors originate from a human donor who donated a stem cell graft to a child with acute lymphoblastic leukemia.

The sample holds a few counts of this clonotype. The rearrangement joins TRBV3-1 to TRBJ2-1; 14 bases are a match to TRBD2. The CDR3 loop spans 17 amino acids. With V trimmed by 2 bases and J by 9 bases, 9 bases remained unmatched. The V gene's germline CDR1 is LGHDT and CDR2 YNNKEL (reference sequence). This chain's CDR3 is CASSQKGLAGDWGEQFF. In DNA form, the CDR3 reads TGTGCCAGCAGCCAAAAGGGACTAGCGGGAGATTGGGGTGAGCAGTTCTTC.

This clonotype has only a few counts. This chain joins TRBV7-9 and TRBJ2-1; no definite D call. Trimming took 0 bases from V and 0 from J, leaving 12 bases between them. Germline CDR1 is SEHNR and CDR2 is FQNEAQ (reference sequence). This CDR3 region has 17 residues. The DNA for the CDR3 is TGTGCCAGCAGCTTAGCCCCCGGTCGGGCCTCCTACAATGAGCAGTTCTTC. This encodes CASSLAPGRASYNEQFF.

This clonotype was counted a few times. The V and J genes are TRBV2 and TRBJ2-3; tentatively, D is TRBD1 (6 bases). Trimming removed 5 bases from V and 4 bases from J, with 19 bases in between. Looked up from germline, CDR1 is SNHLY and CDR2 is FYNNEI. This CDR3 is built from 16 residues. The CDR3 is CASSTQGKMSADTQYF. CDR3 nucleotides: TGTGCCAGCAGTACGCAGGGGAAGATGAGTGCAGATACGCAGTATTTT.

The chain combines TRBV4-1 with TRBJ1-2; TRBD1 is a possible D gene (5 bases). Germline CDR1 MGHRA, CDR2 YSYEKL. The CDR3 runs to 13 residues. The germline V and J ends were trimmed by 8 bases and 3 bases, with 13 bases remaining between them. CDR3 DNA sequence: TGCGCCAGCGGGGACGTGGGTTACTATGGCTACACCTTC. Translation: CASGDVGYYGYTF.

The table lists this clonotype with a few counts. The rearrangement uses TRBV20-1 and TRBJ2-7; 10 bases match TRBD2. The CDR3 is made up of 15 amino acids. Germline values: CDR1 DFQATT, CDR2 SNEGSKA (reference sequence). The J segment lost 4 bases and the V segment lost 6 bases, leaving 12 bases of the junction unmatched. As DNA, the CDR3 is TGCAGTGCCCTTCCGCTAGCGGGAGAACCGTACGAGCAGTACTTC. Amino acids: CSALPLAGEPYEQYF.

In its sample, this clonotype was seen a few times. J is TRBJ2-1 and V is TRBV29-1, with D perhaps being TRBD1 or TRBD2 (6 bases each). V lost 7 bases and J 4 bases, leaving 20 bases between the germline ends. The CDR3 extends over 15 amino acids. Germline V lookup: CDR1 SQVTM, CDR2 ANQGSEA. DNA for the CDR3: TGCAGCGGATGGGGGGCGAAGGGGGAATACAATGAGCAGTTCTTC. It yields the protein CSGWGAKGEYNEQFF.

This chain joins TRBV12-3 or TRBV12-4 and TRBJ2-5, with 8 bases lining up with TRBD1. V trimming: 5 bases; J trimming: 6 bases; junction bases outside the gene matches: 11. The CDR3 has 15 amino acids. CDR3 protein: CASSHLLDREKTQYF. The CDR3 DNA sequence: TGTGCCAGCAGTCACCTCCTGGACAGGGAAAAGACCCAGTACTTC.

This clonotype was counted a few times. The genes are TRBV5-1 and TRBJ1-2; 7 bases map to TRBD1. The CDR3 runs 13 residues. The germline gives CDR1 SGHRS, CDR2 YFSETQ. J gave up 9 bases and V 1 base, and 6 bases lay outside the gene matches. CDR3 region: CASSLSGQVSYTF. CDR3 in DNA: TGCGCCAGCAGCTTGTCCGGACAGGTCAGCTACACCTTC.